This passage covers 25 T cell receptor beta chains from one sample sequenced in a study of T cells after yellow fever vaccination. TCRdb fed the 5' RACE reads into MiXCR, producing one record per CDR3 protein. This table has approximately 160,000 distinct CDR3 sequences, approximately 10% appearing once. Sequenced here: CD8+ T cells sorted from PBMCs, sampled 45 days after the yellow fever booster vaccination. All receptors come from a young man who received the YFV17D yellow fever vaccine.

This clonotype was seen a few times. The gene calls are TRBV7-6 and TRBJ2-6; D is possibly TRBD1 or TRBD2 (6 bases each). The length of the CDR3 is 19 residues. Looked up from germline, CDR1 is SGHVS and CDR2 is FNYEAQ. V was clipped by 3 bases and J by 1 base, with 19 bases between them. In DNA, the CDR3 is TGTGCCAGCAGCTTGCGGGACACCCGAGATCAGTCTGGGGCCAACGTCCTGACTTTC. Amino acids: CASSLRDTRDQSGANVLTF.

The chain couples TRBV6-2 or TRBV6-3 to TRBJ2-3; 8 nucleotides line up with TRBD2. The CDR3 totals 14 residues. CDR1 is MNHEY and CDR2 is SVGEGT in the germline V gene. V was clipped by 2 bases and J by 10 bases; unmatched bases: 8. The DNA of the CDR3 is TGTGCCAGCAGTTACAGGGGACTAGTCTTCGCGCAGTATTTT. Its protein is CASSYRGLVFAQYF.

The chain has TRBV29-1 and TRBJ2-1; TRBD2 aligns across 10 bases. The germline V gene encodes CDR1 SQVTM and CDR2 ANQGSEA. Germline trimming cut 4 bases from V and 9 bases from J; bases unmatched to any gene: 6. The CDR3 is 13 amino acids. The CDR3 is CSVGVAGGREQFF. The DNA for the CDR3 is TGCAGCGTTGGAGTAGCGGGGGGTCGTGAGCAGTTCTTC.

V usage is TRBV27 and J usage is TRBJ2-1; 7 bases are a match to TRBD2. Germline CDR1 and CDR2: MNHEY and SMNVEV (reference sequence). V was clipped by 3 bases and J by 9 bases; unmatched bases: 2. This CDR3 is built from 12 residues. CDR3 bases: TGTGCCAGCAGTTTGGGCGGGAGTGAGCAGTTCTTC. Protein: CASSLGGSEQFF.

This clonotype was counted at least ten times. The J gene is TRBJ2-3, the V gene TRBV7-6, with D unresolved. Germline V lookup: CDR1 SGHVS, CDR2 FNYEAQ. Trimming cost V 5 bases and J 2 bases, with 5 bases left between them. The CDR3 consists of 12 residues. The CDR3 reads CASSQFTDTQYF. In nucleotides, the CDR3 is TGTGCCAGCAGCCAGTTCACAGATACGCAGTATTTT.

CDR3 bases: TGCGCCAGCAGTGAGATCGACACGCACGAGCAGTACTTC. This encodes CASSEIDTHEQYF. The rearrangement uses TRBV10-1 and TRBJ2-7, with D unresolved. Germline V lookup: CDR1 WNHNN, CDR2 SYGVQD (reference sequence). Between the trimmed V and J ends, which lost 2 bases and 5 bases, there was a span of 10 bases. The CDR3 contains 13 residues.

This rearrangement joins TRBV9 to TRBJ1-2; D is possibly TRBD1 (6 bases). Trimming removed 3 bases at V and 5 bases at J, with 20 bases between. The germline CDR1 and CDR2 sequences are SGDLS and YYNGEE. There are 16 residues in the CDR3. The CDR3 DNA is TGTGCCAGCAGCGACCCTCGCGGGGGCGCAAGATATGGCTACACCTTC. It encodes CASSDPRGGARYGYTF.

This clonotype was counted only a few times. The J gene is TRBJ2-2, the V gene TRBV7-9, with D possibly TRBD2 on 6 matching bases. The germline V gene has CDR1 SEHNR and CDR2 FQNEAQ (reference sequence). The length of the CDR3 is 16 residues. Trimming stripped 4 bases from V and 3 bases from J, with 15 bases between. CDR3 in amino acids: CASSSLLTGDTGELFF. The CDR3 region has the DNA TGTGCCAGCAGCTCCCTCCTGACGGGGGACACCGGGGAGCTGTTTTTT.

This clonotype was found a few times. This sequence joins TRBV9 and TRBJ2-7, with D possibly called TRBD1 or TRBD2 (5 bases each). Trimming left V 0 bases short and J 2 bases short, with 12 bases between. The CDR3 length is 15 residues. The V gene's germline CDR1 is SGDLS and CDR2 YYNGEE. The CDR3 coding sequence is TGTGCCAGCAGCGTAGAGTGGGGGAACCCCTACGAGCAGTACTTC. Translated, it gives CASSVEWGNPYEQYF. Complete variable domain (other parts from reference TRBV9 and TRBJ2-7): DSGVTQTPKHLITATGQRVTLRCSPRSGDLSVYWYQQSLDQGLQFLIQYYNGEERAKGNILERFSAQQFPDLHSELNLSSLELGDSALYFCASSVEWGNPYEQYFGPGTRLTVT.

This chain uses TRBV4-3 with TRBJ1-2; 7 positions match TRBD1. J gave up 8 bases and V 1 base, and 7 bases lay outside the gene matches. Germline lookup yields CDR1 LGHNA and CDR2 YSLEER. The CDR3 runs 14 residues. The CDR3 here is CASSQAGTARGYTF. CDR3 coding DNA: TGCGCCAGCAGCCAAGCCGGGACAGCCCGGGGCTACACCTTC.

This clonotype was observed a handful of times. V is TRBV5-4 and J is TRBJ2-7; 15 positions agree with TRBD2. Germline loops: CDR1 SGHNT, CDR2 YYREEE (reference sequence). With V trimmed by 4 bases and J by 4 bases, 3 bases remained unmatched. The length of the CDR3 is 15 residues. The CDR3 sequence is CASSPGTSGGYEQYF. The CDR3 region has the DNA TGTGCCAGCAGCCCCGGGACTAGCGGGGGGTACGAGCAGTACTTC.

This clonotype showed up just a few times. This sequence joins TRBV7-3 and TRBJ2-3; perhaps TRBD1 as D (6 bases). The germline CDR1 and CDR2 sequences are SGHTA and FQGTGA. The CDR3 sequence is 15 residues long. Trimming pared 8 bases from V and 2 bases from J, leaving 17 bases between. CDR3: CASAVGGRYTDTQYF. The CDR3 nucleotides read TGTGCCAGCGCGGTAGGGGGACGATACACAGATACGCAGTATTTT. Together with reference TRBV7-3 and TRBJ2-3, the CDR3 gives the full variable domain: GAGVSQTPSNKVTEKGKYVELRCDPISGHTALYWYRQSLGQGPEFLIYFQGTGAADDSGLPNDRFFAVRPEGSVSTLKIQRTERGDSAVYLCASAVGGRYTDTQYFGPGTRLTVL.

The chain couples TRBV4-3 to TRBJ2-5, with D unresolved. V lost 1 base and J 4 bases, leaving 10 bases between the germline ends. This CDR3 has 14 residues. Per germline, CDR1 LGHNA and CDR2 YSLEER. The CDR3 reads CASSQGGTLETQYF. DNA of the CDR3: TGCGCCAGCAGCCAAGGGGGAACCCTAGAGACCCAGTACTTC.

This clonotype has a handful of counts. The CDR3 protein is CASSLPYGGGETQYF. The CDR3 nucleotides read TGTGCCAGCAGTTTGCCTTACGGGGGCGGGGAGACCCAGTACTTC. The rearrangement uses TRBV6-5 and TRBJ2-5, with D perhaps given as TRBD1 or TRBD2 (6 bases each). Trimming cost V 4 bases and J 5 bases, with 17 bases left between them. The CDR3 covers 15 residues. Germline CDR1 MNHEY, CDR2 SVGAGI.

The rearrangement uses TRBV4-3 and TRBJ2-3; unclear D gene. Trimming removed 4 bases at V and 2 bases at J, with 13 bases between. CDR3 size: 15 residues. CDR1 is LGHNA, CDR2 YSLEER, per germline. CDR3 residues: CASSPRTIPTDTQYF. In DNA, the CDR3 is TGCGCCAGCAGCCCTCGTACTATCCCCACAGATACGCAGTATTTT.

This clonotype was detected only a few times. J is TRBJ2-6 and V is TRBV7-8; a possible D gene is TRBD1 (6 bases). The CDR3 is 18 residues long. Trimming left V 4 bases short and J 0 bases short, with 16 bases between. CDR1 and CDR2 from the germline V gene are SGHVS and FQNEAQ. Here the CDR3 DNA reads TGTGCCAGCAGCTCTTCGACAGGAATAGGCTCTGGGGCCAACGTCCTGACTTTC. This encodes CASSSSTGIGSGANVLTF.

This clonotype has at least ten counts. The chain couples TRBV20-1 to TRBJ2-3; possible D gene TRBD2, 6 bases. The germline CDR1 and CDR2 sequences are DFQATT and SNEGSKA (reference sequence). Trimming removed 1 base from V and 8 bases from J, with 22 bases in between. CDR3 size: 16 residues. CDR3 protein: CSARGVSGLPSGTQYF. The CDR3 DNA reads as TGCAGTGCTAGAGGGGTTTCGGGACTCCCTTCGGGTACGCAGTATTTT.

This clonotype was recorded a few times. The V and J genes are TRBV27 and TRBJ2-2; TRBD1 matches 9 bases. The J segment lost 5 bases and the V segment lost 7 bases, leaving 5 bases of the junction unmatched. The germline CDR1 and CDR2 sequences are MNHEY and SMNVEV (reference sequence). There are 14 residues in the CDR3. For the CDR3, the DNA is TGTGCCAGCAATCAGGACAGGGGAACCGGGGAGCTGTTTTTT. As protein: CASNQDRGTGELFF.

The chain uses TRBV5-1 and TRBJ2-7; the D gene could be TRBD1 or TRBD2 (6 bases each). The CDR3 has 15 amino acids. Trimming shortened V by 4 bases and J by 4 bases, and 18 bases separated the two germline ends. Germline CDR1 is SGHRS and CDR2 is YFSETQ. CDR3 in amino acids: CASSPEGQPMYEQYF. The CDR3, as DNA: TGCGCCAGCAGCCCGGAGGGACAACCAATGTACGAGCAGTACTTC. Full variable domain (missing parts from reference TRBV5-1 and TRBJ2-7): KAGVTQTPRYLIKTRGQQVTLSCSPISGHRSVSWYQQTPGQGLQFLFEYFSETQRNKGNFPGRFSGRQFSNSRSEMNVSTLELGDSALYLCASSPEGQPMYEQYFGPGTRLTVT.

This clonotype has only a few counts. The rearrangement uses TRBV25-1 and TRBJ2-7; 9 bases line up with TRBD2. This CDR3 contains 14 residues. Germline V gene data show CDR1 as MGHDK and CDR2 as SYGVNS. Germline trimming cut 3 bases from V and 7 bases from J; bases unmatched to any gene: 7. The CDR3 region has the DNA TGTGCCAGCAGTGAGATTAGCGGGGGTCGAGAGCAGTACTTC. This sequence encodes CASSEISGGREQYF.

Note on this clonotype: Possible read error: a much larger clone is one base away. The rearrangement links TRBV6-5 to TRBJ2-7, with a possible D match to TRBD2 (5 bases). Per germline, CDR1 MNHEY and CDR2 SVGAGI. The length of the CDR3 is 13 residues. The CDR3 protein is CACSFTGAYEQYF. The CDR3 DNA reads as TGTGCCTGCAGTTTCACCGGGGCCTACGAGCAGTACTTC.

This chain links TRBV7-9 with TRBJ2-5; 10 positions match TRBD2. V trimming: 3 bases; J trimming: 5 bases; junction bases outside the gene matches: 9. The CDR3 contains 16 residues. In germline, CDR1 is SEHNR, CDR2 FQNEAQ (reference sequence). CDR3 loop: CASSFLAGAWWETQYF. In nucleotides, the CDR3 is TGTGCCAGCAGCTTCCTAGCGGGGGCCTGGTGGGAGACCCAGTACTTC.

The V and J genes are TRBV4-1 and TRBJ2-7; the D gene could be TRBD1 or TRBD2 (5 bases each). The CDR3 covers 15 residues. Trimming shortened V by 3 bases and J by 4 bases, and 16 bases separated the two germline ends. The germline CDR1 and CDR2 sequences are MGHRA and YSYEKL. The CDR3 reads CASSHAPGPNYEQYV. In DNA form, the CDR3 reads TGCGCCAGCAGCCACGCTCCGGGACCAAATTACGAGCAGTACGTC.

This chain's CDR3 is CASSGETDNQPQHF. CDR3 sequence (DNA): TGTGCCAGCAGCGGCGAAACAGATAATCAGCCCCAGCATTTT. The rearrangement joins TRBV7-9 to TRBJ1-5; D is unresolved. With 5 bases removed from V and 4 bases from J, the gap between germline ends came to 12 bases. There are 14 residues in the CDR3. Germline V gives CDR1 SEHNR, CDR2 FQNEAQ (reference sequence).

The chain carries TRBV24-1 and TRBJ1-2, with D uncertain. The CDR3 length is 14 residues. V lost 2 bases and J 6 bases, leaving 12 bases between the germline ends. Germline CDR1 KGHDR, CDR2 SFDVKD. The CDR3 reads CATSDSPGFDGYTF. CDR3 sequence (DNA): TGTGCCACCAGTGATTCCCCGGGTTTCGATGGCTACACCTTC.